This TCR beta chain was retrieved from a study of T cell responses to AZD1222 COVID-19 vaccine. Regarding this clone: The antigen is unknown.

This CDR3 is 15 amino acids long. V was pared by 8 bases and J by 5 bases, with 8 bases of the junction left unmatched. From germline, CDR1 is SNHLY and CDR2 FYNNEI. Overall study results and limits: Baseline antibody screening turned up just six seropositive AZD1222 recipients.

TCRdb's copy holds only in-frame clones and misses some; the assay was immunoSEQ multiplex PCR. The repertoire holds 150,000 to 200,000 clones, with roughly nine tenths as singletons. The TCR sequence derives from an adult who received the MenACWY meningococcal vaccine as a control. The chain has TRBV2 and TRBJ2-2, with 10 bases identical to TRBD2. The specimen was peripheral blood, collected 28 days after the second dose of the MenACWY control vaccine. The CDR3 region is CASGSRGLATGELFF. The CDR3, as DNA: TGTGCCAGCGGATCAAGGGGACTAGCGACCGGGGAGCTGTTTTTT.